These 2 T cell receptor beta chains came from one sample sequenced in a study of regulatory T cells in long-lasting Graves disease. CDR3-region Arm-PCR and iRepertoire HTBI primers produced the TCR beta libraries. In TCRdb, the multiplex PCR reads were re-called with MiXCR into one record per CDR3 protein. The table includes a few hundred thousand distinct CDR3 sequences, 16% detected once. The time point is: newly diagnosed GD, antithyroid drugs for less than 3 months. PBMC-derived RNA was used for the TCR library. This sample was shared with a second study, whose subject was T cells in Graves' hyperthyroidism and ophthalmopathy.

The specimen was peripheral blood mononuclear cells (PBMCs), collected at new diagnosis, from a patient treated with antithyroid drugs. Every receptor here comes from a man aged 35-49 years with Graves disease.

This clonotype was picked up many times. The chain combines TRBV3-1 with TRBJ2-3, with unresolved D. The germline V gene has CDR1 LGHDT and CDR2 YNNKEL (reference sequence). The germline V and J ends were trimmed by 1 base and 1 base, with 9 bases remaining between them. This CDR3 has 15 amino acids. DNA for the CDR3: TGTGCCAGCAGCCAAGGTACCGGAGGCACAGATACGCAGTATTTT. The encoded protein is CASSQGTGGTDTQYF.

Ten or more counts support this clonotype. The chain joins TRBV2 to TRBJ2-1; D not resolved. Deletions cut 5 bases from V and 8 bases from J, with 10 bases between. This CDR3 has 12 residues. Germline V gene data show CDR1 as SNHLY and CDR2 as FYNNEI. The CDR3 sequence: CASSFGVHEQFF. For the CDR3, the DNA is TGTGCCAGCAGTTTTGGGGTACATGAGCAGTTCTTC.